The TCR beta chain described here comes from a study of T-cell reconstitution after alpha-beta-depleted transplantation in children. TCRbeta library preparation incorporated unique molecular identifiers. TCRdb reanalysed the PCR reads using MiXCR and keeps one entry per CDR3 protein. The data hold some 530,000 distinct CDR3 sequences, with about an eighth observed a single time. CDR3 length equals 14 residues. V was clipped by 5 bases and J by 2 bases, with 15 bases between them. The germline gives CDR1 DFQATT, CDR2 SNEGSKA (reference sequence). This chain connects TRBV20-1 to TRBJ1-2, with a tentative D call TRBD1 (5 bases). The TCR originated in a human donor who donated a stem cell graft to a child with combined immunodeficiency. The input for sequencing was PBMCs from the stem cell graft donor, taken from the stem cell graft. The CDR3 region is CSAQRQTLNYGYTF. The CDR3 DNA follows: TGCAGTGCTCAACGACAGACTCTAAACTATGGCTACACCTTC.